This record concerns one T cell receptor beta chain sequence. Its antigen is unknown. One entry per CDR3 protein results from TCRdb running MiXCR on the reads. The repertoire holds about 60,000 distinct CDR3 sequences, with around 62% as singletons. The source of the sample is a study of type 1 regulatory T cells. In germline, CDR1 is MNHEY, CDR2 SVGEGT. V lost 5 bases and J 3 bases, leaving 8 bases between the germline ends. This CDR3 region has 12 residues. What was sequenced was cultured non-Tr1 T cells, either the whole culture or a sorted T cell fraction (not recorded which). The clonotype was recovered from a human donor in good health. The chain couples TRBV6-2 or TRBV6-3 to TRBJ2-7, with D perhaps TRBD1 (6 bases). CDR3 sequence: CASSLQGYEQYF. The CDR3 coding sequence is TGTGCCAGCAGTCTACAGGGCTACGAGCAGTACTTC.